The 29 T cell receptor beta chains presented below share a single source sample, sequenced in a study of shared clonotypes between healthy human individuals. Produced via immunoSEQ multiplex PCR; TCRdb's table is partial and in-frame only. The repertoire holds 2,500,000 or so clones, with approximately 93% as singletons. The sample was naive CD4+ T cells from PBMCs. Specified subset: CD45RA+ positively selected. Receptors were obtained from a young man in good health. Some clones in this sample may be carry-over from other donors' samples.

The rearrangement uses TRBV18 and TRBJ2-1; 8 positions match TRBD2. CDR1 KGHSH and CDR2 LQKENI come from the germline V gene. The length of the CDR3 is 17 residues. V dropped 0 bases and J dropped 9; count of bases not matched to a gene: 13. The CDR3 nucleotides read TGTGCCAGCTCACCACCAATTCTCGCGGGAGGAACGGGTGAGCAGTTCTTC. Residues: CASSPPILAGGTGEQFF.

The chain is built from TRBV19 and TRBJ2-7; D unresolved. CDR1 is LNHDA and CDR2 is SQIVND in the germline V gene (reference sequence). V was trimmed by 6 bases and J by 2 bases, leaving 8 bases between them. The CDR3 has 12 residues. CDR3 amino acids: CASRFLPYEQYF. In DNA, the CDR3 is TGTGCCAGTAGGTTCCTACCCTACGAGCAGTACTTC.

V usage is TRBV11-2 and J usage is TRBJ2-7; TRBD1 might be the D (7 bases). V was clipped by 5 bases and J by 2 bases, with 19 bases between them. The germline gives CDR1 SGHAT, CDR2 FQNNGV. There are 16 residues in the CDR3. The CDR3 nucleotides are TGTGCCAGCAGCCCAAGACGCGGGACAGAGCCCTACGAGCAGTACTTC. This sequence encodes CASSPRRGTEPYEQYF.

This clone was observed once. The gene calls are TRBV28 and TRBJ1-2; 9 bases map to TRBD1. The CDR3 covers 16 residues. Germline CDR1 MDHEN, CDR2 SYDVKM. V lost 8 bases to trimming and J lost 4 bases; unmatched junction nucleotides: 14. The CDR3 reads CASQWDTGGRGYGYTF. In DNA form, the CDR3 reads TGTGCCAGCCAATGGGACACAGGGGGCAGAGGCTATGGCTACACCTTC.

The chain recombines TRBV10-3 with TRBJ1-1; D gene ambiguous. V shed 2 bases and J shed 3 bases, with 7 bases lying between them. The CDR3 loop spans 13 amino acids. The germline CDR1 and CDR2 sequences are ENHRY and SYGVKD. The CDR3 protein is CAISEVGYTEAFF. CDR3 DNA: TGTGCCATCAGTGAGGTGGGGTACACTGAAGCTTTCTTT.

The chain uses TRBV30 and TRBJ2-3, with 10 bases identical to TRBD2. Germline V gene sequence: CDR1 GTSNPN, CDR2 SVGIG (reference sequence). Trimming took 3 bases from V and 2 from J; bases not matched to a gene: 8. This CDR3 contains 16 residues. Here the CDR3 reads CAWRLAGVPATDTQYF. The CDR3 bases are TGTGCCTGGAGGCTAGCGGGAGTCCCAGCCACAGATACGCAGTATTTT. The full variable domain, completed using reference TRBV30 and TRBJ2-3, is SQTIHQWPATLVQPVGSPLSLECTVEGTSNPNLYWYRQAAGRGLQLLFYSVGIGQISSEVPQNLSASRPQDRQFILSSKKLLLSDSGFYLCAWRLAGVPATDTQYFGPGTRLTVL.

The chain recombines TRBV19 with TRBJ1-5; a possible D gene is TRBD1 (6 bases). V lost 4 bases to trimming and J lost 7 bases, with 17 bases between them. CDR3 length equals 15 residues. CDR1 and CDR2 (germline): LNHDA, SQIVND (reference sequence). The CDR3 sequence: CASSTTGTSWQPQHF. CDR3 bases: TGTGCCAGTAGTACCACAGGGACGTCGTGGCAGCCCCAGCATTTT.

Turning to this clone: The sample contains more than one DNA sequence encoding this CDR3. This chain links TRBV7-8 with TRBJ1-1; D gene ambiguous. From germline, CDR1 is SGHVS and CDR2 FQNEAQ. The CDR3 is 12 amino acids. Trimming stripped 0 bases from V and 4 bases from J, with 3 bases between. In DNA, the CDR3 is TGTGCCAGCAGCTTAGCGGGCACTGAAGCTTTCTTT. This codes for CASSLAGTEAFF.

The DNA for the CDR3 is TGTGCCAGCAGCTTACTAGCGACGACCTACAATGAGCAGTTCTTC. It encodes CASSLLATTYNEQFF. The V and J genes are TRBV11-3 and TRBJ2-1; weak D call: TRBD2 (6 bases). Trimming pared 2 bases from V and 2 bases from J, leaving 10 bases between. Germline lookup yields CDR1 SGHNT and CDR2 YENEEA. This CDR3 is 15 amino acids long.

V usage is TRBV18 and J usage is TRBJ2-5; 8 bases fit TRBD1. The trim removed 5 bases at V and 7 bases at J, leaving 12 bases unmatched. This CDR3 is 15 amino acids long. Germline V gene sequence: CDR1 KGHSH, CDR2 LQKENI. The CDR3 region is CASSGGTGRDWTQYF. The CDR3 bases are TGTGCCAGCTCAGGGGGGACAGGAAGGGATTGGACCCAGTACTTC.

The V and J genes are TRBV7-8 and TRBJ2-5; D call uncertain. V was trimmed by 1 base and J by 1 base, leaving 16 bases between them. The CDR3 has 17 residues. Germline CDR1 reads SGHVS; CDR2 reads FQNEAQ. In DNA form, the CDR3 reads TGTGCCAGCAGCTTAGTTCGGCAGACGAAGGGCCAAGAGACCCAGTACTTC. Translation: CASSLVRQTKGQETQYF.

CDR3 nucleotides: TGCGCCAGCAGCCAAGACACCCCTCGGGGCGACTATGGCTACACCTTC. This sequence encodes CASSQDTPRGDYGYTF. The genes are TRBV4-3 and TRBJ1-2; D is perhaps TRBD1 (5 bases). The CDR3 has 16 residues. V was trimmed by 0 bases and J by 3 bases, leaving 14 bases between them. CDR1 and CDR2 from the germline V gene are LGHNA and YSLEER.

CDR3 in DNA: TGCGCCAGCAGCTTCGACACGGTTGATTACAATGAGCAGTTCTTC. As protein: CASSFDTVDYNEQFF. The chain carries TRBV5-1 and TRBJ2-1; D unclear. The germline V and J ends were trimmed by 2 bases and 4 bases, with 13 bases remaining between them. Germline V gene data show CDR1 as SGHRS and CDR2 as YFSETQ. The CDR3 consists of 15 residues. The full variable domain, its missing parts supplied by reference TRBV5-1 and TRBJ2-1, is KAGVTQTPRYLIKTRGQQVTLSCSPISGHRSVSWYQQTPGQGLQFLFEYFSETQRNKGNFPGRFSGRQFSNSRSEMNVSTLELGDSALYLCASSFDTVDYNEQFFGPGTRLTVL.

This chain joins TRBV6-5 and TRBJ2-1; no clear D. The CDR3 contains 14 residues. With 6 bases removed from V and 5 bases from J, the gap between germline ends came to 14 bases. CDR1 MNHEY and CDR2 SVGAGI come from the germline V gene. The CDR3 nucleotides are TGTGCCAGCAGCCAAAATACAAGAAACAATGAGCAGTTCTTC. This gives the protein CASSQNTRNNEQFF.

V gene TRBV6-1 combines with J gene TRBJ1-1; no clear D. Germline lookup yields CDR1 MNHNS and CDR2 SASEGT. The V and J ends lost 5 bases and 7 bases respectively, with 11 bases between them. This CDR3 contains 12 residues. The CDR3 spells CASSPTRVEAFF. DNA of the CDR3: TGTGCCAGCAGTCCGACTCGGGTTGAAGCTTTCTTT.

CDR3 sequence: CASSILEAGAWQYF. The CDR3 nucleotides are TGTGCCAGTAGTATCCTGGAAGCGGGAGCTTGGCAGTACTTC. The rearrangement joins TRBV19 to TRBJ2-7, with 8 bases matching TRBD2. Germline V lookup: CDR1 LNHDA, CDR2 SQIVND (reference sequence). Trimming took 3 bases from V and 9 from J; bases not matched to a gene: 10. This CDR3 is built from 14 residues.

The chain combines TRBV5-1 with TRBJ2-3; D is perhaps TRBD2 (6 bases). Trimming pared 3 bases from V and 0 bases from J, leaving 11 bases between. Germline V gene data show CDR1 as SGHRS and CDR2 as YFSETQ. This CDR3 is built from 15 residues. CDR3 nucleotide sequence: TGCGCCAGCAGCTGGCGGGGAGCTAGCACAGATACGCAGTATTTT. Protein: CASSWRGASTDTQYF.

The chain couples TRBV9 to TRBJ1-4; tentatively, D is TRBD1 (6 bases). The V end was cut by 1 base, the J end by 8 bases, with 15 bases between. Germline lookup yields CDR1 SGDLS and CDR2 YYNGEE. The CDR3 covers 15 residues. The CDR3 nucleotides read TGTGCCAGCAGCGTACGAACAGGGAAGAACGAAAAACTGTTTTTT. Amino acids: CASSVRTGKNEKLFF.

The chain is built from TRBV29-1 and TRBJ1-4; D call uncertain. Trimming left V 6 bases short and J 3 bases short, with 8 bases between. This CDR3 spans 12 amino acids. The germline CDR1 and CDR2 sequences are SQVTM and ANQGSEA. The CDR3 is CSVSGPNEKLFF. The CDR3 DNA reads as TGCAGCGTATCCGGCCCTAATGAAAAACTGTTTTTT.

The V and J genes are TRBV16 and TRBJ2-7; 11 bases are shared with TRBD2. V gave up 7 bases and J gave up 6 bases; unmatched junction bases: 8. Germline V CDR1 and CDR2: KGHSY, FQNENV. The CDR3 sequence is 14 residues long. The chain's CDR3 is CASTTGLAAGEQYF. Written as DNA, the CDR3 is TGTGCCAGCACCACGGGACTAGCGGCAGGCGAGCAGTACTTC.

This clone was seen a single time. V gene TRBV18 combines with J gene TRBJ2-1, with D perhaps TRBD2 (5 bases). The V and J ends lost 6 bases and 6 bases respectively, with 18 bases between them. The CDR3 has 15 residues. Germline values: CDR1 KGHSH, CDR2 LQKENI. CDR3 coding DNA: TGTGCCAGCTCTCCTGGAGCGTTCAGCGGCAATGAGCAGTTCTTC. It encodes CASSPGAFSGNEQFF.

The chain joins TRBV5-1 to TRBJ2-7; D might be TRBD2 (5 bases). The V gene's germline CDR1 is SGHRS and CDR2 YFSETQ. V was trimmed by 2 bases and J by 3 bases, leaving 15 bases between them. This CDR3 has 15 amino acids. CDR3 loop: CASSFGVLGDYEQYF. DNA for the CDR3: TGCGCCAGCAGCTTTGGGGTCCTCGGGGACTACGAGCAGTACTTC.

The chain employs TRBV5-6 and TRBJ1-4; D remains unclear. This CDR3 has 17 amino acids. V lost 2 bases and J lost 4, with 18 bases in between. Per the germline V gene, CDR1 is SGHDT and CDR2 is YYEEEE. The CDR3 loop is CASSLYGRRSSNEKLFF. Here the CDR3 DNA reads TGTGCCAGCAGCTTATACGGACGCCGATCTAGTAATGAAAAACTGTTTTTT. Full variable domain (outside the CDR3, taken from reference TRBV5-6 and TRBJ1-4): DAGVTQSPTHLIKTRGQQVTLRCSPKSGHDTVSWYQQALGQGPQFIFQYYEEEERQRGNFPDRFSGHQFPNYSSELNVNALLLGDSALYLCASSLYGRRSSNEKLFFGSGTQLSVL.

This chain connects TRBV7-9 to TRBJ1-1; D gene ambiguous. V lost 2 bases, J lost 5 bases, and 9 bases lay in between. CDR3 length: 13 amino acids. Germline CDR1 is SEHNR and CDR2 is FQNEAQ (reference sequence). The CDR3 region has the DNA TGTGCCAGCAGCTTATCACTCAAGACTGAAGCTTTCTTT. This encodes CASSLSLKTEAFF.

This chain links TRBV11-3 with TRBJ1-1, with 7 positions matching TRBD1. This CDR3 spans 15 amino acids. The J segment lost 6 bases and the V segment lost 5 bases, leaving 12 bases of the junction unmatched. Germline V lookup: CDR1 SGHNT, CDR2 YENEEA. CDR3 sequence (DNA): TGTGCCAGCAGCGCTGAAGGAGGGGGCATCGCTGAAGCTTTCTTT. Translated: CASSAEGGGIAEAFF.

CDR3 sequence: CASSLRTTSTGELFF. The CDR3 DNA follows: TGTGCCAGCAGCTTAAGGACTACCTCCACCGGGGAGCTGTTTTTT. V is TRBV7-2 and J is TRBJ2-2; perhaps TRBD2 as D (6 bases). Germline V lookup: CDR1 SGHTA, CDR2 FQGNSA. V dropped 2 bases and J dropped 4 bases, with 11 bases sitting between them. The CDR3 has 15 amino acids.

The rearrangement links TRBV5-4 to TRBJ2-3; D not certain. The V gene lost 4 bases and the J gene lost 2 bases, with 17 bases spanning the gap. The CDR3 contains 16 residues. Germline V gene sequence: CDR1 SGHNT, CDR2 YYREEE (reference sequence). The chain's CDR3 is CASSPSQPLNTDTQYF. The CDR3 region has the DNA TGTGCCAGCAGCCCCTCCCAGCCTCTTAACACAGATACGCAGTATTTT.

The chain joins TRBV29-1 to TRBJ2-2; D is unclear. Trimming cost V 5 bases and J 3 bases, with 13 bases left between them. There are 14 residues in the CDR3. The germline gives CDR1 SQVTM, CDR2 ANQGSEA. This CDR3 is CSVSINDYTGELFF. CDR3 sequence (DNA): TGCAGCGTTTCGATTAATGACTACACCGGGGAGCTGTTTTTT.

As to this clone: The sample has other DNA sequences that encode this CDR3 too. The rearrangement joins TRBV18 to TRBJ2-5; D remains unclear. This CDR3 has 13 residues. Trimming pared 3 bases from V and 1 base from J, leaving 6 bases between. The germline gives CDR1 KGHSH, CDR2 LQKENI. The CDR3 DNA sequence: TGTGCCAGCTCACCCAGGACCCAAGAGACCCAGTACTTC. It codes for CASSPRTQETQYF. Filled out from reference TRBV18 and TRBJ2-5, the complete variable domain reads NAGVMQNPRHLVRRRGQEARLRCSPMKGHSHVYWYRQLPEEGLKFMVYLQKENIIDESGMPKERFSAEFPKEGPSILRIQQVVRGDSAAYFCASSPRTQETQYFGPGTRLLVL.